The sample holds one count of the clone carrying this TCR beta chain. Other DNA sequences of this sample code for an identical CDR3. The assay was immunoSEQ multiplex PCR, and TCRdb's table has in-frame clones only and misses some. This sample has approximately 1.9 million clones, with around 93% found just once. CD45RO negativity and positive selection for CCR7 defined naive CD8 cells, a population that excluded terminally differentiated effector memory CD45RA+ cells. This record belongs to a study of shared clonotypes between healthy human individuals. Trimming stripped 1 base from V and 3 bases from J, with 10 bases between. Germline CDR1 and CDR2: MNHEY and SMNVEV (reference sequence). This CDR3 is built from 15 residues.

The sample was naive CD8+ T cells from PBMCs. The source of this sequence is a man in his late teens or twenties in good health. Some clones in this sample may be carry-over from other donors' samples. This rearrangement joins TRBV27 to TRBJ1-5, with D tentatively TRBD1 (6 bases). CDR3 amino acids: CASSLWAGDNQPQHF. CDR3 nucleotides: TGTGCCAGCAGTTTATGGGCAGGGGACAATCAGCCCCAGCATTTT.